This is a list of T cell receptor beta chains from one sample in a study of shared clonotypes between healthy human individuals. Data came from immunoSEQ multiplex PCR; TCRdb stores just in-frame clones and leaves some out. The sample consists of roughly 2 million clones, approximately 96% of them appearing once. Sequencing was carried out using naive CD4+ T cells sorted from blood. The origin of the receptors is a man aged 18 to 29 in good health. CDR3s include the opening cysteine and the closing phenylalanine or tryptophan. The order of the fields is J gene, clone size, D gene, V gene, CDR3 protein, CDR3 DNA. D genes are given only for firm matches. Expanded clones are given a class, and other clones once, few, many or no size at all.

>TRBJ2-5|-|-|TRBV7-7
CASSLELGVETQYF
TGTGCCAGCAGCTTAGAATTAGGTGTAGAGACCCAGTACTTC
>TRBJ2-3|-|-|TRBV25-1
CATTGGPMVTDTQYF
TGTGCCACCACAGGAGGCCCCATGGTCACAGATACGCAGTATTTT
>TRBJ2-1|-|-|TRBV7-9
CASSDRIRSYNEQFF
TGTGCCAGCAGCGACAGGATTAGGTCCTACAATGAGCAGTTCTTC
>TRBJ2-7|-|TRBD1|TRBV6-1
CASSSDRGNEQYF
TGTGCCAGCAGTTCAGACAGGGGAAACGAGCAGTACTTC
>TRBJ1-3|-|-|TRBV5-1
CASSLSTSGNTIYF
TGCGCCAGCAGCTTGTCTACCTCTGGAAACACCATATATTTT
>TRBJ2-3|-|-|TRBV11-2
CASSPRQNTDTQYF
TGTGCCAGCAGCCCCAGGCAGAACACAGATACGCAGTATTTT
>TRBJ2-3|-|-|TRBV5-1
CASSHTDTQYF
TGCGCCAGCAGCCATACAGATACGCAGTATTTT
>TRBJ2-7|-|-|TRBV10-1
CASSESRGRDKQYF
TGCGCCAGCAGTGAGTCGAGGGGACGAGATAAGCAGTACTTC
>TRBJ2-7|once|TRBD2|TRBV5-4
CASSLAGGHEQYF
TGTGCCAGCAGCTTGGCGGGGGGACACGAGCAGTACTTC
>TRBJ1-2|-|-|TRBV5-1
CASSLLGGANYGYTF
TGCGCCAGCAGCTTACTTGGGGGAGCAAACTATGGCTACACCTTC
>TRBJ1-1|-|TRBD1|TRBV4-1
CASSQATGGWSEAFF
TGCGCCAGCAGCCAAGCGACAGGGGGTTGGTCTGAAGCTTTCTTT
>TRBJ2-7|-|-|TRBV5-6
CASSLLIPYEQYF
TGTGCCAGCAGCTTGTTAATCCCCTACGAGCAGTACTTC
>TRBJ2-2|-|-|TRBV28
CASKPGVSGGELFF
TGTGCCAGCAAACCGGGGGTTTCTGGCGGGGAGCTGTTTTTT
>TRBJ2-7|once|TRBD1|TRBV27
CASSTDRAGEQYF
TGTGCCAGCAGTACCGACAGGGCTGGAGAGCAGTACTTC
>TRBJ1-3|-|-|TRBV4-1
CASSQPRTGNTIYF
TGCGCCAGCAGCCAACCCCGGACAGGAAACACCATATATTTT
>TRBJ1-3|-|-|TRBV12-5
CASGWGTSQYSGNTIYF
TGTGCTAGTGGTTGGGGGACTTCCCAGTACTCTGGAAACACCATATATTTT
>TRBJ1-2|-|-|TRBV7-2
CASSPPGIYGYTF
TGTGCCAGCAGCCCCCCCGGGATCTATGGCTACACCTTC
>TRBJ2-3|-|-|TRBV27
CASSTRQGTDTQYF
TGTGCCAGCAGTACCCGACAGGGCACAGATACGCAGTATTTT
>TRBJ1-1|-|-|TRBV7-2
CASSLAGVSTEAFF
TGTGCCAGCAGCTTAGCGGGGGTGAGCACTGAAGCTTTCTTT
>TRBJ2-7|-|-|TRBV4-2
CASSRELDYEQYF
TGTGCCAGCAGCCGGGAACTGGACTACGAGCAGTACTTC
>TRBJ2-7|-|TRBD2|TRBV27
CASSRPGLADKEQYF
TGTGCCAGCAGTCGACCGGGACTAGCGGATAAGGAGCAGTACTTC
>TRBJ1-1|once|TRBD1|TRBV5-6
CASSLTGESTEAFF
TGTGCCAGCAGTCTAACAGGGGAGAGCACTGAAGCTTTCTTT
>TRBJ2-7|-|TRBD1|TRBV27
CASRNWDRGQGEQYF
TGTGCCAGCAGGAACTGGGACAGGGGGCAAGGCGAGCAGTACTTC
>TRBJ1-2|-|-|TRBV11-3
CASSPPMDRNYGYTF
TGTGCCAGCAGTCCCCCGATGGACAGAAACTATGGCTACACCTTC
>TRBJ2-7|-|-|TRBV4-1
CASSQVPQDYEQYF
TGCGCCAGCAGCCAAGTCCCGCAGGACTACGAGCAGTACTTC